This is a list of T cell receptor beta chains from one sample in a study of cytomegalovirus exposure and HLA in healthy donors. TCRdb keeps only in-frame clones here, not all; method: immunoSEQ multiplex PCR. The repertoire includes about 240,000 clones, 75% to 85% of them detected once, and roughly 7.4% sits in the top ten. Sequencing used PBMCs. These receptor sequences come from a woman in her fifties or sixties in good health and CMV-seropositive. CDR3s include the opening cysteine and the closing phenylalanine or tryptophan. A D gene is named only where the DNA matches it firmly. Clone size, where shown, is once, few, many, or a class for clones that have expanded.

v_call	d_call	clone_size	j_call	cdr3_aa	cdr3_nt
TRBV19	.	few	TRBJ2-7	CASSRTAGPYEQYF	TGTGCCAGTAGTCGGACAGCCGGCCCCTACGAGCAGTACTTC
TRBV4-1	.	.	TRBJ1-1	CASSQDWRVNTEAFF	TGCGCCAGCAGCCAAGATTGGCGGGTGAACACTGAAGCTTTCTTT
TRBV10-3	TRBD1	.	TRBJ1-6	CATCETGTDNSPLHF	TGTGCCACATGCGAAACCGGGACAGATAATTCACCCCTCCACTTT
TRBV6-5	.	.	TRBJ1-3	CASSISSGNTIYF	TGTGCCAGCTCTATTAGCTCTGGAAACACCATATATTTT
TRBV10-3	.	.	TRBJ2-6	CAITGSGANVLTF	TGTGCCATCACAGGGTCCGGGGCCAACGTCCTGACTTTC
TRBV7-2	.	once	TRBJ1-2	CASSQGSSRSDGYTF	TGTGCCAGCAGCCAGGGGAGTTCGCGGTCCGATGGCTACACCTTC
TRBV4-1	.	.	TRBJ2-1	CASSHDTNSYNEQFF	TGCGCCAGCAGCCACGACACGAACTCCTACAATGAGCAGTTCTTC
TRBV7-2	TRBD1	.	TRBJ1-2	CASSPGDRDWYGYTF	TGTGCCAGCAGCCCAGGGGACAGGGACTGGTATGGCTACACCTTC
TRBV5-1	.	once	TRBJ2-7	CASSPGSGYEQYF	TGCGCCAGCAGCCCGGGTTCGGGCTACGAGCAGTACTTC
TRBV19	.	once	TRBJ2-7	CASSIDGGADTSYEQYF	TGTGCCAGTAGTATAGATGGGGGGGCTGACACCTCCTACGAGCAGTACTTC
TRBV27	.	.	TRBJ2-1	CASSLSSRHEQFF	TGTGCCAGCAGTTTATCGAGCAGGCATGAGCAGTTCTTC
TRBV10-2	.	.	TRBJ2-5	CASSEKGGETQYF	TGCGCCAGCAGTGAAAAAGGGGGTGAGACCCAGTACTTC
TRBV4-1	TRBD1	few	TRBJ2-7	CASSQLTGRDEQYF	TGCGCCAGCAGCCAATTGACAGGGCGCGACGAGCAGTACTTC
TRBV4-1	.	.	TRBJ1-4	CASSQEGGRSTNEKLFF	TGCGCCAGCAGCCAAGAGGGTGGGAGATCAACTAATGAAAAACTGTTTTTT
TRBV5-1	.	.	TRBJ2-5	CASSLSGLRSQETQYF	TGCGCCAGCAGCTTGTCGGGACTTAGGTCACAAGAGACCCAGTACTTC
TRBV7-9	.	.	TRBJ1-6	CASSLERDGSPLHF	TGTGCCAGCAGCTTAGAGAGAGACGGGTCACCCCTCCACTTT
TRBV19	TRBD1	few	TRBJ2-4	CASTPDRDTNIQYF	TGTGCCAGTACCCCAGACAGGGATACAAACATTCAGTACTTC
TRBV29-1	.	.	TRBJ2-5	CSVEGHSNFETQYF	TGCAGCGTTGAGGGGCACAGCAATTTCGAGACCCAGTACTTC
TRBV5-1	.	.	TRBJ1-3	CASSLGQSSGNTIYF	TGCGCCAGCAGCCTCGGACAGAGCTCTGGAAACACCATATATTTT
TRBV5-1	.	.	TRBJ1-1	CASSLARETEAFF	TGCGCCAGCAGCTTGGCGCGGGAAACTGAAGCTTTCTTT
TRBV4-1	TRBD1	.	TRBJ1-5	CASSQHDRAGQPQHF	TGCGCCAGCAGCCAACATGACAGGGCGGGGCAGCCCCAGCATTTT
TRBV7-3	.	.	TRBJ2-1	CASNERGGDEQFF	TGTGCCAGCAACGAAAGGGGGGGAGATGAGCAGTTCTTC
TRBV4-1	.	few	TRBJ2-5	CASSQDRGTQYF	TGCGCCAGCAGCCAAGATCGAGGGACCCAGTACTTC
TRBV4-1	TRBD1	.	TRBJ2-2	CASSQAYRGANTGELFF	TGCGCCAGCAGCCAGGCGTACAGGGGAGCGAACACCGGGGAGCTGTTTTTT
TRBV7-9	.	.	TRBJ1-1	CASSLVGPNTEAFF	TGTGCCAGCAGCTTAGTGGGGCCGAACACTGAAGCTTTCTTT
TRBV4-2	.	once	TRBJ1-3	CASSQAGSGNTIYF	TGTGCCAGCAGCCAGGCGGGGTCTGGAAACACCATATATTTT
TRBV11-3	.	.	TRBJ1-1	CASSRVGNTEAFF	TGTGCCAGCAGCCGGGTCGGTAACACTGAAGCTTTCTTT
TRBV5-1	.	few	TRBJ2-2	CASSLARAGETGELFF	TGCGCCAGCAGCTTGGCCAGGGCAGGGGAAACCGGGGAGCTGTTTTTT
TRBV4-1	TRBD1	.	TRBJ2-7	CASSQEGDRASPFPYEQYF	TGCGCCAGCAGCCAAGAGGGAGACAGGGCCTCCCCTTTCCCCTACGAGCAGTACTTC
TRBV5-1	TRBD1	.	TRBJ1-1	CASSNRDRWYTEAFF	TGCGCCAGCAGCAACCGGGACAGGTGGTACACTGAAGCTTTCTTT
TRBV30	TRBD1	few	TRBJ2-7	CAWSPSPGQGAHEQYF	TGTGCCTGGAGTCCCTCTCCGGGACAGGGGGCCCACGAGCAGTACTTC
TRBV5-8	TRBD1	.	TRBJ1-5	CASSEGQEPNQPQHF	TGTGCCAGCAGCGAGGGACAGGAGCCAAATCAGCCCCAGCATTTT
TRBV19	TRBD2	.	TRBJ2-7	CASSMRLAGGLEQYF	TGTGCCAGTAGTATGCGACTAGCGGGAGGTCTCGAGCAGTACTTC
TRBV2	.	.	TRBJ2-7	CASSGEEGQAREYEQYF	TGTGCCAGCAGCGGGGAGGAGGGCCAGGCTAGGGAGTACGAGCAGTACTTC
TRBV11-2	.	.	TRBJ2-1	CASSLVASLGGEQFF	TGTGCCAGCAGCTTAGTAGCTAGCCTGGGGGGTGAGCAGTTCTTC
TRBV19	TRBD1	.	TRBJ1-2	CASSIQTGGVSNYGYTF	TGTGCCAGTAGTATTCAGACAGGGGGCGTTTCAAACTATGGCTACACCTTC
TRBV10-1	.	few	TRBJ2-7	CASSAGASEQYF	TGCGCCAGCAGTGCAGGGGCCAGCGAGCAGTACTTC
TRBV18	.	.	TRBJ2-7	CASSLGGSYEQYF	TGTGCCAGCTCACTAGGGGGATCCTACGAGCAGTACTTC
TRBV2	TRBD1	.	TRBJ1-1	CASDRGAEAFF	TGTGCCAGTGACAGGGGCGCTGAAGCTTTCTTT
TRBV5-1	TRBD1	.	TRBJ1-1	CASSRDRGNTEAFF	TGCGCCAGCAGCAGGGACAGGGGGAACACTGAAGCTTTCTTT
TRBV29-1	.	.	TRBJ1-3	CSVSRGGSGNTIYF	TGCAGTGTCAGTAGGGGGGGCTCTGGAAACACCATATATTTT
TRBV7-9	TRBD1	.	TRBJ1-1	CASTGQGPFRNTEAFF	TGTGCCAGCACAGGACAGGGGCCATTTAGGAACACTGAAGCTTTCTTT